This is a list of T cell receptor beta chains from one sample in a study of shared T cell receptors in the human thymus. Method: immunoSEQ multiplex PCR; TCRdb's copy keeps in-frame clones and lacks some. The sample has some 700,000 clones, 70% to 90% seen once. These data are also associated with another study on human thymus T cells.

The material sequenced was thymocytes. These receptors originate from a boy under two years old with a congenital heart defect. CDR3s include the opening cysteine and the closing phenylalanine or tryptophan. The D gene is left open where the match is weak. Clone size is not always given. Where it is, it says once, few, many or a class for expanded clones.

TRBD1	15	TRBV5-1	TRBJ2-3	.	TGCGCCAGCAGCTTGGGGGACAGGGGGGCAGATACGCAGTATTTT	CASSLGDRGADTQYF
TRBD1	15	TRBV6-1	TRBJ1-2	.	TGTGCCAGCAGTGAAACCCAGGGGGCTGGGTATGGCTACACCTTC	CASSETQGAGYGYTF
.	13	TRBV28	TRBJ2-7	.	TGTGCCAGCAGATCCGGACTAAACTACGAGCAGTACTTC	CASRSGLNYEQYF
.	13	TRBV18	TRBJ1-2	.	TGTGCCAGCTCACCTTACCCGTTTAGTGGCTACACCTTC	CASSPYPFSGYTF
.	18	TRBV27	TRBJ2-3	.	TGTGCCAGCAGTTTAGGTCGGACAGGGCGGGGGATAACAGATACGCAGTATTTT	CASSLGRTGRGITDTQYF
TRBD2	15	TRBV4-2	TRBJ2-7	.	TGTGCCAGCAGCCAAGGCGGGGGGAAACCTTACGAGCAGTACTTC	CASSQGGGKPYEQYF
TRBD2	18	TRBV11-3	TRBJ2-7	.	TGTGCCAGCAGCTTAGTCGGGGCGGGAGTCCCCATGTCCTACGAGCAGTACTTC	CASSLVGAGVPMSYEQYF
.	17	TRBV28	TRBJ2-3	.	.	CASSTSGLAGATDTQYF
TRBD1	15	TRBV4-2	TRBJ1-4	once	TGTGCCAGCAGCCTGAGACAGGGGGCTAATGAAAAACTGTTTTTT	CASSLRQGANEKLFF
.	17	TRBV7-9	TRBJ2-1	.	TGTGCCAGCAGCTTAGTCGGGCGGGAAATTTCCTACAATGAGCAGTTCTTC	CASSLVGREISYNEQFF
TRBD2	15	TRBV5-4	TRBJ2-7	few	TGTGCCAGCAGCACGGGGGTAGCGGGAAACCACGAGCAGTACTTC	CASSTGVAGNHEQYF
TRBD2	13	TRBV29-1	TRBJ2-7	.	TGCAGCGTTGGGGTAGCGGGGATCTACGAGCAGTACTTC	CSVGVAGIYEQYF
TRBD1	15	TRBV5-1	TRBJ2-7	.	TGCGCCAGCAGCCCCGGGACAGGGAGGGGATACGAGCAGTACTTC	CASSPGTGRGYEQYF
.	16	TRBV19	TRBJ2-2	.	TGTGCCAGTAGTAACGAGACCTCTCTAGGGGCCGGGGAGCTGTTTTTT	CASSNETSLGAGELFF
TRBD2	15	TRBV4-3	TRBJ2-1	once	TGCGCCAGCAGCCGTAGCGGGGGCTCCTACAATGAGCAGTTCTTC	CASSRSGGSYNEQFF
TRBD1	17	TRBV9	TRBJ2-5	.	TGTGCCAGCAGCGTAAGGACAGGGGGCGCCAGGCAAGAGACCCAGTACTTC	CASSVRTGGARQETQYF
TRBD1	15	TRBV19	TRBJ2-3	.	TGTGCCAGTAGTATAGAGGACAGGAGGACAGATACGCAGTATTTT	CASSIEDRRTDTQYF
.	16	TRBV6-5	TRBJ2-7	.	TGTGCCAGCAGTTACTCGCGCCCAACGGGTACCTACGAGCAGTACTTC	CASSYSRPTGTYEQYF
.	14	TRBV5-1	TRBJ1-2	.	TGCGCCAGCAGGTTCCTACAGGAAGACTATGGCTACACCTTC	CASRFLQEDYGYTF
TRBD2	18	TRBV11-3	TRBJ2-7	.	TGTGCCAGCAGCTTAGGAGGGTCGCTAGCGGGAGACCCCCACGAGCAGTACTTC	CASSLGGSLAGDPHEQYF
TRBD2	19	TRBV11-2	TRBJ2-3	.	TGTGCCAGCAGCCTCCCCGGGACTAGCGGGAGGGAAGAGTCCGATACGCAGTATTTT	CASSLPGTSGREESDTQYF
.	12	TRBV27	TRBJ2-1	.	TGTGCCAGCAGATGCCCACCGGATGAGCAGTTCTTC	CASRCPPDEQFF
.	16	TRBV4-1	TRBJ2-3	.	TGCGCCAGCAGCCAAACCCGGTCCGCGGGAATCGTTACGCAGTATTTT	CASSQTRSAGIVTQYF
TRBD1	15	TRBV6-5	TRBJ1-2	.	TGTGCCAGCAGTTACTCCAAACAGGGGAACTATGGCTACACCTTC	CASSYSKQGNYGYTF
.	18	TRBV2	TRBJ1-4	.	TGTGCCAGCAGTGAAGTTCCGGCAGCCCCGCAGGCTAATGAAAAACTGTTTTTT	CASSEVPAAPQANEKLFF
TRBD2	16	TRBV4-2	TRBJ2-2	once	TGTGCCAGCAGCCAAGGTTACCTAGCGGGATCCGGGGAGCTGTTTTTT	CASSQGYLAGSGELFF
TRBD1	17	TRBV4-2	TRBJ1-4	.	TGTGCCAGCAGCCAACCTGGGACAGGCGACGCCTATGAAAAACTGTTTTTT	CASSQPGTGDAYEKLFF
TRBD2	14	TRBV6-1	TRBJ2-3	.	TGTGCCAGCAGGGTCCGACTAGCTCCAGATACGCAGTATTTT	CASRVRLAPDTQYF
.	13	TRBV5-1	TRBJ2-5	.	TGCGCCAGCAGCTTGGTGGGGGCTGAGACCCAGTACTTC	CASSLVGAETQYF
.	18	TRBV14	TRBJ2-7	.	TGTGCCAGCAGCCAAGACTGGGCCTCTTCAGCGGGTTACTACGAGCAGTACTTC	CASSQDWASSAGYYEQYF
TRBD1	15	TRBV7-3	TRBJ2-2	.	TGTGCCAGCAGCCCGGGACAGGCGAACACCGGGGAGCTGTTTTTT	CASSPGQANTGELFF